This T cell receptor beta chain was found in a study of T cells in Graves' hyperthyroidism and ophthalmopathy. Study summary: Initial diagnosis, before any treatment, was when peripheral blood was collected.

The study included ophthalmopathy patients with Clinical Activity Score at least 3, NOSPECS grade at least 4 and duration under 3 months. Diagnoses were made from clinical symptoms, serum measures (thyroxine and TRAb), thyroid ultrasound and orbital computed tomography. TCR beta CDR3 regions were amplified from RNA. TCR CDR3 regions were first amplified by RT-PCR with HTBI primers. In TCRdb, the multiplex PCR reads were re-called with MiXCR into one record per CDR3 protein. The sample yields a few hundred thousand distinct CDR3 sequences, 15% to 20% seen once. This clonotype was seen ten or more times. Antigen: not known. Germline lookup yields CDR1 MDHEN and CDR2 SYDVKM. This CDR3 region has 16 residues. V was pared by 1 base and J by 1 base, with 14 bases between. Whole-study results and caveats: Most clonotypes expanded in the thyroid (above 0.001) were also present in blood.

The genes are TRBV28 and TRBJ2-7; a weak D match, TRBD1 (6 bases). Sequencing was carried out using blood. This clonotype was obtained from a woman aged 40 to 55 with Graves' ophthalmopathy. The CDR3 DNA reads as TGTGCCAGCAGTTTATTCCCAGGGGATCCGTCCTACGAGCAGTACTTC. Translating it yields CASSLFPGDPSYEQYF.